Following are 30 T cell receptor beta chains from one sample sequenced in a study of blood T cell repertoires in COVID-19. Measured with immunoSEQ multiplex PCR; TCRdb has only the in-frame clones, and not every one. This table holds some 60,000 clones, around nine tenths found once. Sequenced input: peripheral blood. These receptors all come from a man aged 55 to 69 with acute or convalescent COVID-19.

This chain connects TRBV27 to TRBJ1-4, with 9 bases fitting TRBD1. Losses at the gene ends were 2 bases for V and 10 bases for J; bases not matched to a gene: 11. The CDR3 consists of 16 residues. Germline V gives CDR1 MNHEY, CDR2 SMNVEV (reference sequence). This chain's CDR3 is CASSLPTGTGIGKLFF. In DNA form, the CDR3 reads TGTGCCAGCAGTTTACCGACCGGGACAGGGATTGGAAAACTGTTTTTT.

This clone has just one count. This chain links TRBV5-1 with TRBJ2-3; 8 positions match TRBD1. Trimming took 4 bases from V and 2 from J; bases not matched to a gene: 24. The CDR3 extends over 21 amino acids. Germline-derived CDR1 and CDR2 are SGHRS and YFSETQ. The CDR3 coding sequence is TGCGCCAGCAGCCGAACTGATGGCCTAGACAGGGGAAAAGGATCCACAGATACGCAGTATTTT. Its protein product is CASSRTDGLDRGKGSTDTQYF.

This chain links TRBV7-2 with TRBJ1-2; D call uncertain. Germline CDR1 SGHTA, CDR2 FQGNSA. The CDR3 extends over 13 amino acids. Trimming removed 1 base from V and 3 bases from J, with 6 bases in between. CDR3 nucleotides: TGTGCCAGCAGCTTAGGAGTTTACTATGGCTACACCTTC. Its protein is CASSLGVYYGYTF.

This chain uses TRBV7-9 with TRBJ1-1; the match to TRBD1 covers 7 bases. The CDR3 runs to 15 residues. Germline-derived CDR1 and CDR2 are SEHNR and FQNEAQ (reference sequence). Trimming cost V 7 bases and J 7 bases; bases outside gene matches: 15. The CDR3 DNA is TGTGCCAGCACCATCGGGAGGGGGACAGTTATTGAAGCTTTCTTT. It specifies CASTIGRGTVIEAFF.

This chain joins TRBV4-1 and TRBJ2-3; 9 bases line up with TRBD2. CDR1 and CDR2 (germline): MGHRA, YSYEKL. The CDR3 length is 18 residues. V shed 0 bases and J 3 bases; nucleotides not matched to a gene: 10. CDR3 sequence (DNA): TGCGCCAGCAGCCAAGACGCCGCCCTAGCGGGGAATACAGATACGCAGTATTTT. It encodes CASSQDAALAGNTDTQYF.

The genes are TRBV30 and TRBJ1-1; D is undetermined. V lost 0 bases to trimming and J lost 7 bases, with 12 bases between them. CDR1 and CDR2 (germline): GTSNPN, SVGIG (reference sequence). The CDR3 has 13 amino acids. Here the CDR3 DNA reads TGTGCCTGGAGTGTAGGGCCGGGGAGTGAAGCTTTCTTT. Residues: CAWSVGPGSEAFF.

This chain uses TRBV6-5 with TRBJ1-5; TRBD1 agrees at 11 bases. The V gene end was trimmed by 9 bases and the J gene end by 5 bases; junction bases not matched to a gene: 9. Looked up from germline, CDR1 is MNHEY and CDR2 is SVGAGI. There are 15 residues in the CDR3. DNA for the CDR3: TGTGCCAGTTCCCGGGACAGGGGGTTCTATCAGCCCCAGCATTTT. Translating gives CASSRDRGFYQPQHF.

This chain uses TRBV6-5 with TRBJ2-1, with D possibly being TRBD2 (5 bases). In germline, CDR1 is MNHEY, CDR2 SVGAGI. This CDR3 is built from 15 residues. V was cut by 2 bases and J by 6 bases, with 14 bases left in between. CDR3 sequence reads: CASSYVASRSNEQFF. The CDR3 nucleotides are TGTGCCAGCAGTTACGTCGCTAGCAGGAGCAATGAGCAGTTCTTC.

As DNA, the CDR3 is TGTGCCAGCAATTTACTGCCGAACACTGAAGCTTTCTTT. Translated, it gives CASNLLPNTEAFF. The genes are TRBV14 and TRBJ1-1; D is undetermined. Per the germline V gene, CDR1 is SGHDN and CDR2 is FVKESK. V was shortened by 7 bases and J by 1 base, with 10 bases between the two germline ends. The CDR3 is 13 residues long.

The rearrangement uses TRBV6-5 and TRBJ2-2; TRBD1 aligns across 7 bases. Looked up from germline, CDR1 is MNHEY and CDR2 is SVGAGI. Germline trimming cut 8 bases from V and 5 bases from J; bases unmatched to any gene: 8. This CDR3 has 14 amino acids. CDR3 in amino acids: CASELRGRTGELFF. Here the CDR3 DNA reads TGTGCCAGCGAACTGAGGGGGCGGACCGGGGAGCTGTTTTTT.

The V and J genes are TRBV6-1 and TRBJ2-5; 12 nucleotides align to TRBD1. This CDR3 contains 17 residues. The junction had 10 bases not matched to a gene; V was cut back by 4 bases and J by 4 bases. CDR1 is MNHNS and CDR2 is SASEGT in the germline V gene. CDR3 sequence (DNA): TGTGCCAGCAGTGCCGGGACAGGGGGCGCAGGAGGAGAGACCCAGTACTTC. It is translated as CASSAGTGGAGGETQYF.

This clone came up once. The chain recombines TRBV27 with TRBJ1-1, with 11 positions matching TRBD1. Looked up from germline, CDR1 is MNHEY and CDR2 is SMNVEV (reference sequence). The CDR3 is made up of 14 amino acids. Trimming at V came to 4 bases and at J to 3 bases, leaving 1 base not matched to a gene. The CDR3 reads CASSSGQGDTEAFF. CDR3 in DNA: TGTGCCAGCAGTTCGGGACAGGGGGACACTGAAGCTTTCTTT.

The chain couples TRBV5-4 to TRBJ2-3; 7 bases line up with TRBD1. The trim removed 4 bases at V and 2 bases at J, leaving 4 bases unmatched. CDR1 is SGHNT and CDR2 is YYREEE in the germline V gene (reference sequence). The CDR3 loop spans 14 amino acids. CDR3 bases: TGTGCCAGCAGCCCCGGGACAGTCACAGATACGCAGTATTTT. This sequence encodes CASSPGTVTDTQYF.

CDR3 sequence reads: CASKVQRGGYNEQFF. The CDR3 DNA reads TGTGCCAGCAAAGTACAGCGGGGGGGTTACAATGAGCAGTTCTTC. The rearrangement uses TRBV2 and TRBJ2-1; 10 nucleotides line up with TRBD2. Per the germline V gene, CDR1 is SNHLY and CDR2 is FYNNEI. The V gene end was trimmed by 7 bases and the J gene end by 4 bases; junction bases not matched to a gene: 7. The CDR3 spans 15 residues.

The chain couples TRBV6-1 to TRBJ1-6; maybe TRBD1 (5 bases). CDR3 length: 18 amino acids. The germline V and J ends were trimmed by 4 bases and 3 bases, with 19 bases remaining between them. CDR1 MNHNS and CDR2 SASEGT come from the germline V gene. Written as DNA, the CDR3 is TGTGCCAGCAGTGGACAGACTGGGCACTCCCGCTATAATTCACCCCTCCACTTT. This gives the protein CASSGQTGHSRYNSPLHF.

This clone was found once. This chain joins TRBV29-1 and TRBJ1-1, with 7 bases that match TRBD1. Germline values: CDR1 SQVTM, CDR2 ANQGSEA. The CDR3 is 15 residues long. The J segment lost 3 bases and the V segment lost 4 bases, leaving 11 bases of the junction unmatched. Here the CDR3 reads CSVVRGLLRDTEAFF. The CDR3 DNA is TGCAGCGTTGTAAGGGGGCTCTTAAGGGACACTGAAGCTTTCTTT.

The CDR3 DNA reads TGTGCCAGCAGTTCCGGGGGTACAGGAAACACCATATATTTT. It encodes CASSSGGTGNTIYF. V usage is TRBV6-5 and J usage is TRBJ1-3; maybe TRBD1 (5 bases). The length of the CDR3 is 14 residues. In germline, CDR1 is MNHEY, CDR2 SVGAGI. The germline V and J ends were trimmed by 4 bases and 4 bases, with 11 bases remaining between them.

This clone was recorded only once. V and J are TRBV25-1 and TRBJ2-1; 7 bases are a match to TRBD1. Trimming removed 4 bases from V and 0 bases from J; junction bases left unmatched: 9. The CDR3 is 17 amino acids. Looked up from germline, CDR1 is MGHDK and CDR2 is SYGVNS. For the CDR3, the DNA is TGTGCCAGCAGTGGAACACAGGACAGGAGCTCCTACAATGAGCAGTTCTTC. Its protein is CASSGTQDRSSYNEQFF.

V is TRBV13 and J is TRBJ1-4, with 9 bases lining up with TRBD1. Unmatched junction bases numbered 12, after V lost 5 bases and J lost 8 bases. This CDR3 has 16 amino acids. CDR1 and CDR2 from the germline V gene are PRHDT and FYEKMQ (reference sequence). DNA of the CDR3: TGTGCCAGCAGCCCCCGACAGGGGGGGTTTGGGGAAAAACTGTTTTTT. As protein: CASSPRQGGFGEKLFF.

The chain combines TRBV5-4 with TRBJ2-5, with 11 bases lining up with TRBD2. The CDR3 has 15 residues. V trimming: 1 base; J trimming: 5 bases; junction bases outside the gene matches: 4. Germline loops: CDR1 SGHNT, CDR2 YYREEE (reference sequence). For the CDR3, the DNA is TGTGCCAGCAGCTTGAGGCTAGCGGGGGGTGAGACCCAGTACTTC. It codes for CASSLRLAGGETQYF. Full variable domain (missing parts from reference TRBV5-4 and TRBJ2-5): ETGVTQSPTHLIKTRGQQVTLRCSSQSGHNTVSWYQQALGQGPQFIFQYYREEENGRGNFPPRFSGLQFPNYSSELNVNALELDDSALYLCASSLRLAGGETQYFGPGTRLLVL.

V usage is TRBV27 and J usage is TRBJ1-2; D uncertain. Germline loops: CDR1 MNHEY, CDR2 SMNVEV (reference sequence). V was shortened by 3 bases and J by 8 bases, with 13 bases between the two germline ends. The CDR3 has 13 amino acids. The CDR3 DNA reads TGTGCCAGCAGTTTTGCACCGGCGGGCGGCTACACCTTC. This sequence encodes CASSFAPAGGYTF.

This clone was detected once. The CDR3 region is CASSVNRGPGANVLTF. Here the CDR3 DNA reads TGTGCCAGCAGCGTAAATAGGGGGCCTGGGGCCAACGTCCTGACTTTC. The V and J genes are TRBV7-3 and TRBJ2-6, with 7 bases fitting TRBD1. J lost 2 bases, V lost 5 bases, and 6 bases had no gene match. The CDR3 has 16 amino acids. The V gene's germline CDR1 is SGHTA and CDR2 FQGTGA. The whole variable domain, filled in from reference TRBV7-3 and TRBJ2-6, reads GAGVSQTPSNKVTEKGKYVELRCDPISGHTALYWYRQSLGQGPEFLIYFQGTGAADDSGLPNDRFFAVRPEGSVSTLKIQRTERGDSAVYLCASSVNRGPGANVLTFGAGSRLTVL.

This clone has more than one count but fewer than ten. The chain carries TRBV19 and TRBJ2-7; 11 nucleotides match TRBD1. Germline-derived CDR1 and CDR2 are LNHDA and SQIVND (reference sequence). The CDR3 sequence is 16 residues long. Unmatched junction bases numbered 8, after V lost 4 bases and J lost 3 bases. The CDR3 coding sequence is TGTGCCAGTAGTAGACCGGGACAGGGGGTAATCTACGAGCAGTACTTC. Translated, it gives CASSRPGQGVIYEQYF.

This chain connects TRBV9 to TRBJ2-7; 9 nucleotides align to TRBD2. The CDR3 runs 14 residues. Germline V gives CDR1 SGDLS, CDR2 YYNGEE. The junction had 8 bases not matched to a gene; V was cut back by 3 bases and J by 7 bases. The CDR3 DNA follows: TGTGCCAGCAGCGCGCCGGGACTAGCTAAAGAGCAGTACTTC. Translated: CASSAPGLAKEQYF.

This chain joins TRBV19 and TRBJ2-2, with TRBD2 matching over 13 bases. V was pared by 2 bases and J by 5 bases, with 5 bases of the junction left unmatched. Germline V gene data show CDR1 as LNHDA and CDR2 as SQIVND (reference sequence). There are 17 residues in the CDR3. Here the CDR3 reads CASSITSGGAGTGELFF. CDR3 coding DNA: TGTGCCAGTAGTATAACTAGCGGGGGGGCCGGGACCGGGGAGCTGTTTTTT.

The chain couples TRBV13 to TRBJ1-2; tentative D call: TRBD1 (5 bases). The CDR3 contains 14 residues. Germline V gene lookup returns CDR1 PRHDT and CDR2 FYEKMQ (reference sequence). V was trimmed by 5 bases and J by 2 bases, leaving 12 bases between them. The CDR3 region is CASSTWGENYGYTF. The CDR3 DNA reads TGTGCCAGCAGCACTTGGGGGGAGAACTATGGCTACACCTTC.

V and J are TRBV2 and TRBJ2-7; D call uncertain. Trimming took off 6 bases at V and 2 bases at J, with 8 bases between the two ends. The CDR3 extends over 12 amino acids. From germline, CDR1 is SNHLY and CDR2 FYNNEI. The CDR3 loop is CASRADTYEQYF. The CDR3 coding sequence is TGTGCCAGCAGGGCAGACACCTACGAGCAGTACTTC.

For the CDR3, the DNA is TGCAGTGCTAGGGCGCGGTATGGCTACACCTTC. Translated: CSARARYGYTF. V is TRBV20-1 and J is TRBJ1-2; D call uncertain. Trimming shortened V by 3 bases and J by 5 bases, and 7 bases separated the two germline ends. CDR3 size: 11 residues. Germline lookup yields CDR1 DFQATT and CDR2 SNEGSKA (reference sequence).

The chain links TRBV6-2 or TRBV6-3 to TRBJ1-5; no definite D call. The CDR3 runs 12 residues. Germline-derived CDR1 and CDR2 are MNHEY and SVGEGT. V lost 1 base and J 11 bases, leaving 9 bases between the germline ends. CDR3 coding DNA: TGTGCCAGCAGTTACTTTCCGAGGGCCCAGCATTTT. Protein product: CASSYFPRAQHF.

The J gene is TRBJ2-7, the V gene TRBV4-1; the match to TRBD2 covers 11 bases. After removal of 2 bases from V and 2 bases from J, the junction contained 2 bases not matched to a gene. The CDR3 runs 15 residues. CDR1 is MGHRA and CDR2 is YSYEKL in the germline V gene. As DNA, the CDR3 is TGCGCCAGCAGCCAAATAGCGGGGGGGCCCTACGAGCAGTACTTC. This gives the protein CASSQIAGGPYEQYF.